Sequencing of this T cell receptor (beta chain) was carried out in a study of blood T cell repertoires in COVID-19. This table comes from immunoSEQ multiplex PCR, and its TCRdb copy is limited to in-frame clones, with some not included. Here the sample spans some 320,000 clones, under 95% being singletons. The CDR3 totals 13 residues. In germline, CDR1 is SGHDT, CDR2 YYEEEE. V lost 0 bases to trimming and J lost 2 bases, with 4 bases between them. The rearrangement joins TRBV5-6 to TRBJ2-3; D is uncertain. The TCR comes from a man in his sixties who had recovered from COVID-19. The sample comprised PBMCs or T cells enriched from blood (not recorded which). The CDR3 bases are TGTGCCAGCAGCTTGGACACCACAGATACGCAGTATTTT. This encodes CASSLDTTDTQYF.